This T cell receptor (beta chain) is drawn from a study of T cells in localized non-small cell lung cancer. Study findings and constraints: The tumor had only one region sequenced, so heterogeneity remains possible. Measurement of T cell clonality placed uninvolved adjacent lung highest, above the level in tumor.

CDR1 SGHDN and CDR2 FVKESK come from the germline V gene. The CDR3 consists of 16 residues. The V and J ends lost 0 bases and 3 bases respectively, with 11 bases between them. Sequenced by immunoSEQ multiplex PCR; TCRdb stores in-frame clones only, minus some. The table shows over 3,500 clones, with about 25% occurring only once. As concerns this clone: Its target is unknown.

The origin of this receptor is a woman aged 35-70 years with stage I lung adenocarcinoma. This chain connects TRBV14 to TRBJ1-4, with D hard to call. The sequencing here drew on lung tumor tissue, taken before any cancer treatment. CDR3 residues: CASSQDPITSNEKLFF. The CDR3 DNA follows: TGTGCCAGCAGCCAAGACCCCATTACGTCTAATGAAAAACTGTTTTTT.